The 28 T cell receptor beta chains below come from one sample, sequenced in a study of patients and donors after allogeneic stem cell transplantation. TCRdb recomputed calls from the RT-PCR reads with MiXCR, one row per CDR3 protein. The sample yields approximately 160,000 distinct CDR3 sequences, roughly 31% seen once. Input material: blood, either unsorted or a sorted T cell fraction (not recorded which). These receptors originate from a human donor who was either an allogeneic HSCT recipient or a stem cell or donor lymphocyte infusion donor (not recorded which). It is not recorded whose cells these are; they may come from a transplant donor.

This chain uses TRBV28 with TRBJ1-4; 7 bases map to TRBD1. Germline lookup yields CDR1 MDHEN and CDR2 SYDVKM. The CDR3 sequence is 14 residues long. V was clipped by 6 bases and J by 6 bases; unmatched bases: 7. The DNA of the CDR3 is TGTGCCAGCAGGCTCGGGACAGCCTATGAAAAACTGTTTTTT. This sequence encodes CASRLGTAYEKLFF.

V usage is TRBV19 and J usage is TRBJ1-5, with D uncertain. This CDR3 region has 14 residues. From germline, CDR1 is LNHDA and CDR2 SQIVND (reference sequence). V lost 6 bases and J 1 base, leaving 10 bases between the germline ends. The CDR3 sequence: CASSALGSNQPQHF. As DNA, the CDR3 is TGTGCCAGTAGCGCCTTAGGGAGCAATCAGCCCCAGCATTTT. The variable domain in full, completed from reference TRBV19 and TRBJ1-5, reads DGGITQSPKYLFRKEGQNVTLSCEQNLNHDAMYWYRQDPGQGLRLIYYSQIVNDFQKGDIAEGYSVSREKKESFPLTVTSAQKNPTAFYLCASSALGSNQPQHFGDGTRLSIL.

The gene calls are TRBV5-1 and TRBJ2-4, with a tentative D call TRBD1 (5 bases). From germline, CDR1 is SGHRS and CDR2 YFSETQ. V lost 2 bases and J lost 2, with 11 bases in between. The CDR3 is 15 amino acids. The CDR3 protein is CASSFLAGPKNIQYF. The CDR3 DNA is TGCGCCAGCAGCTTTTTGGCAGGGCCCAAAAACATTCAGTACTTC. The full variable domain, with the rest looked up from reference TRBV5-1 and TRBJ2-4, is KAGVTQTPRYLIKTRGQQVTLSCSPISGHRSVSWYQQTPGQGLQFLFEYFSETQRNKGNFPGRFSGRQFSNSRSEMNVSTLELGDSALYLCASSFLAGPKNIQYFGAGTRLSVL.

This clonotype appeared a few times. The chain uses TRBV30 and TRBJ1-2; unclear D gene. Looked up from germline, CDR1 is GTSNPN and CDR2 is SVGIG (reference sequence). This CDR3 contains 15 residues. V lost 8 bases to trimming and J lost 3 bases, with 22 bases between them. The CDR3, as DNA: TGTGCCGTGGACTCCTGGCCTCCGGCGGACTATGGCTACACCTTC. Protein: CAVDSWPPADYGYTF.

The chain is built from TRBV20-1 and TRBJ2-7; D possibly uses TRBD1 or TRBD2 (5 bases each). V was pared by 5 bases and J by 4 bases, with 12 bases between. The germline V gene encodes CDR1 DFQATT and CDR2 SNEGSKA (reference sequence). There are 12 residues in the CDR3. The CDR3 sequence is CSAFGTTYEQYF. DNA of the CDR3: TGCAGTGCTTTCGGGACGACATACGAGCAGTACTTC.

The table lists this clonotype with a few counts. The chain links TRBV5-1 to TRBJ2-1, with TRBD2 matching 14 bases. The CDR3 spans 15 residues. Per germline, CDR1 SGHRS and CDR2 YFSETQ. The J segment lost 7 bases and the V segment lost 3 bases, leaving 3 bases of the junction unmatched. The CDR3 sequence: CASSSGLAGANEQFF. Here the CDR3 DNA reads TGCGCCAGCAGCTCGGGACTAGCGGGAGCTAATGAGCAGTTCTTC.

The chain has TRBV7-9 and TRBJ1-1, with D perhaps TRBD1 (6 bases). Germline V lookup: CDR1 SEHNR, CDR2 FQNEAQ (reference sequence). The V and J ends lost 6 bases and 5 bases respectively, with 10 bases between them. This CDR3 comprises 12 residues. CDR3 residues: CASRLTGTEAFF. CDR3 DNA: TGTGCCAGCAGACTCACAGGGACTGAAGCTTTCTTT.

This clonotype was counted only a few times. The V and J genes are TRBV4-2 and TRBJ2-7; D unclear. V was cut by 4 bases and J by 3 bases, with 16 bases left in between. Germline-derived CDR1 and CDR2 are LGHNA and YNFKEQ. CDR3 length: 15 residues. Here the CDR3 reads CASSPPPGLHYEQYF. For the CDR3, the DNA is TGTGCCAGCAGCCCACCCCCGGGCCTCCACTACGAGCAGTACTTC.

The chain recombines TRBV19 with TRBJ1-5; 7 bases are a match to TRBD1. The trim removed 5 bases at V and 3 bases at J, leaving 7 bases unmatched. Germline CDR1 reads LNHDA; CDR2 reads SQIVND (reference sequence). The CDR3 sequence is 15 residues long. The CDR3 region is CASSVGQAFNQPQHF. CDR3 nucleotide sequence: TGTGCCAGTAGTGTAGGACAGGCGTTCAATCAGCCCCAGCATTTT.

This clonotype has more than one count but fewer than ten. The genes are TRBV5-5 and TRBJ1-5, with a possible D match to TRBD1 (5 bases). Germline CDR1 SGHKS, CDR2 YYEKEE (reference sequence). The CDR3 extends over 16 amino acids. V was pared by 3 bases and J by 7 bases, with 20 bases between. CDR3 in amino acids: CASSSQAGRDSQPQHF. CDR3 nucleotides: TGTGCCAGCAGCTCACAAGCGGGCAGGGATAGCCAGCCCCAGCATTTT.

DNA of the CDR3: TGTGCCAGCAGCTTAGGTGTCTACTCCCTTGAAGCTTTCTTT. The encoded protein is CASSLGVYSLEAFF. The chain recombines TRBV11-2 with TRBJ1-1; no reliable D call. Germline CDR1 and CDR2: SGHAT and FQNNGV. The CDR3 contains 14 residues. Between the trimmed V and J ends, which lost 1 base and 7 bases, there was a span of 13 bases. The full variable domain, completed using reference TRBV11-2 and TRBJ1-1, is EAGVAQSPRYKIIEKRQSVAFWCNPISGHATLYWYQQILGQGPKLLIQFQNNGVVDDSQLPKDRFSAERLKGVDSTLKIQPAKLEDSAVYLCASSLGVYSLEAFFGQGTRLTVV.

This chain connects TRBV7-9 to TRBJ2-4, with TRBD1 matching over 8 bases. Losses at the gene ends were 1 base for V and 2 bases for J; bases not matched to a gene: 4. Germline CDR1 and CDR2: SEHNR and FQNEAQ (reference sequence). The CDR3 is 16 residues long. CDR3 in DNA: TGTGCCAGCAGCTTAGGTACAGGGGGATCCAAAAACATTCAGTACTTC. It codes for CASSLGTGGSKNIQYF.

The chain employs TRBV7-8 and TRBJ1-2; TRBD1 is a possible D gene (5 bases). Germline lookup yields CDR1 SGHVS and CDR2 FQNEAQ. There are 12 residues in the CDR3. Trimming took off 5 bases at V and 9 bases at J, with 13 bases between the two ends. The CDR3 DNA reads TGTGCCAGCAGCCTGACAGCCGCCAGCTACACCTTC. This codes for CASSLTAASYTF.

Notes on this clonotype: The CDR3 does not close with the conserved phenylalanine or tryptophan, likely indicating a read error. The chain employs TRBV12-3 or TRBV12-4 and TRBJ1-1; D may be TRBD1 (5 bases). V lost 2 bases to trimming and J lost 10 bases, with 11 bases between them. This CDR3 comprises 12 residues. The CDR3 bases are TGTGCCAGCAGTTTAACGGCAGGGTCAGCTTTCTAT. It yields the protein CASSLTAGSAFY.

The V call is TRBV4-3, the J call TRBJ2-7, with 10 bases aligning to TRBD2. The trim removed 1 base at V and 2 bases at J, leaving 2 bases unmatched. This CDR3 spans 15 amino acids. CDR1 is LGHNA, CDR2 YSLEER, per germline. The CDR3 DNA follows: TGCGCCAGCAGCCAAGTCCTAGCGGGAGCCTACGAGCAGTACTTC. This gives the protein CASSQVLAGAYEQYF.

The chain combines TRBV20-1 with TRBJ2-1; unclear D gene. The germline CDR1 and CDR2 sequences are DFQATT and SNEGSKA (reference sequence). The V end was cut by 6 bases, the J end by 4 bases, with 19 bases between. The CDR3 is 15 amino acids. The DNA of the CDR3 is TGCAGTGCCCCCGATCGAGCGATTTTGTACAATGAGCAGTTCTTC. Translating it yields CSAPDRAILYNEQFF.

V gene TRBV7-9 combines with J gene TRBJ2-1; D not certain. There are 13 residues in the CDR3. Deletions cut 5 bases from V and 0 bases from J, with 5 bases between. Germline assignment: CDR1 SEHNR and CDR2 FQNEAQ (reference sequence). The CDR3 reads CASSKNSYNEQFF. Here the CDR3 DNA reads TGTGCCAGCAGCAAGAACTCCTACAATGAGCAGTTCTTC.

The CDR3 nucleotides are TGTGCCAGCGCCGGGACCACGGAGCCCCAGCATTTT. Residues: CASAGTTEPQHF. This sequence joins TRBV2 and TRBJ1-5; a possible D gene is TRBD1 (5 bases). The V and J ends lost 8 bases and 8 bases respectively, with 13 bases between them. The CDR3 is made up of 12 amino acids. Germline V CDR1 and CDR2: SNHLY, FYNNEI.

In its sample, this clonotype was seen many times. The chain employs TRBV5-1 and TRBJ2-7; maybe TRBD2 (5 bases). The V end was cut by 4 bases, the J end by 4 bases, with 15 bases between. The CDR3 consists of 14 residues. In germline, CDR1 is SGHRS, CDR2 YFSETQ. CDR3 residues: CASSDYKGRYEQYF. The CDR3 DNA is TGCGCCAGCAGCGACTACAAGGGAAGGTACGAGCAGTACTTC.

This clonotype was detected only a few times. The gene calls are TRBV10-3 and TRBJ2-7; the D is unclear. V was trimmed by 3 bases and J by 3 bases, leaving 12 bases between them. This CDR3 is built from 14 residues. Germline CDR1 ENHRY, CDR2 SYGVKD. The CDR3 DNA reads TGTGCCATCAGTGAACGCAATGTACGCTACGAGCAGTACTTC. Translating gives CAISERNVRYEQYF.

The chain joins TRBV27 to TRBJ2-5; 10 nucleotides line up with TRBD2. This CDR3 contains 15 residues. V dropped 7 bases and J dropped 0; count of bases not matched to a gene: 5. CDR1 is MNHEY and CDR2 is SMNVEV in the germline V gene (reference sequence). This CDR3 reads CASTSGRGNQETQYF. CDR3 DNA: TGTGCCAGCACTAGCGGGAGAGGGAACCAAGAGACCCAGTACTTC.

The genes are TRBV4-3 and TRBJ1-1; no definite D call. Germline V gene data show CDR1 as LGHNA and CDR2 as YSLEER. This CDR3 region has 13 residues. The germline V and J ends were trimmed by 1 base and 9 bases, with 12 bases remaining between them. The CDR3 coding sequence is TGCGCCAGCAGCCAAGTTAGCGGGCGGCAAGCTTTCTTT. Its translation is CASSQVSGRQAFF.

The gene calls are TRBV9 and TRBJ2-1, with 12 bases fitting TRBD1. The ends lost 1 base at V and 9 bases at J; junction bases unmatched: 5. This CDR3 has 15 residues. Germline CDR1 and CDR2: SGDLS and YYNGEE. DNA for the CDR3: TGTGCCAGCAGCGTATCCGGGACAGGGGGCGGTGAGCAGTTCTTC. Encoded protein: CASSVSGTGGGEQFF.

This clonotype was observed a handful of times. The chain has TRBV6-5 and TRBJ2-2, with 7 bases identical to TRBD1. Germline lookup yields CDR1 MNHEY and CDR2 SVGAGI. With V trimmed by 0 bases and J by 4 bases, 2 bases remained unmatched. This CDR3 has 15 amino acids. CDR3 amino acids: CASSYSAGGTGELFF. The CDR3 DNA reads as TGTGCCAGCAGTTACTCAGCAGGGGGCACCGGGGAGCTGTTTTTT.

This clonotype was observed at least ten times. The V call is TRBV28, the J call TRBJ1-2, with D hard to call. V dropped 5 bases and J dropped 2 bases, with 12 bases sitting between them. From germline, CDR1 is MDHEN and CDR2 SYDVKM. The CDR3 length is 14 residues. DNA for the CDR3: TGTGCCAGCAGTAATACAGTTTCGAACTATGGCTACACCTTC. Its protein is CASSNTVSNYGYTF.

The J gene is TRBJ2-1, the V gene TRBV29-1; D is tentatively TRBD1 or TRBD2 (5 bases each). Germline lookup yields CDR1 SQVTM and CDR2 ANQGSEA. This CDR3 contains 14 residues. V was clipped by 6 bases and J by 6 bases, with 18 bases between them. This CDR3 is CSVPLLQGANEQFF. DNA for the CDR3: TGCAGCGTCCCCCTCTTGCAGGGAGCCAATGAGCAGTTCTTC.

The chain carries TRBV20-1 and TRBJ2-7, with TRBD1 matching over 8 bases. Losses at the gene ends were 5 bases for V and 0 bases for J; bases not matched to a gene: 6. CDR1 is DFQATT and CDR2 is SNEGSKA in the germline V gene (reference sequence). The CDR3 runs 14 residues. Here the CDR3 reads CSAPRQGFSYEQYF. Written as DNA, the CDR3 is TGCAGTGCTCCCAGACAGGGGTTCTCCTACGAGCAGTACTTC.

This chain links TRBV16 with TRBJ2-7; 10 positions match TRBD1. Germline values: CDR1 KGHSY, CDR2 FQNENV. This CDR3 has 16 residues. Trimming at V came to 3 bases and at J to 4 bases, leaving 9 bases not matched to a gene. This CDR3 is CASSHRQGAGMYEQYF. In DNA, the CDR3 is TGTGCCAGCAGCCACCGACAGGGGGCAGGGATGTACGAGCAGTACTTC.